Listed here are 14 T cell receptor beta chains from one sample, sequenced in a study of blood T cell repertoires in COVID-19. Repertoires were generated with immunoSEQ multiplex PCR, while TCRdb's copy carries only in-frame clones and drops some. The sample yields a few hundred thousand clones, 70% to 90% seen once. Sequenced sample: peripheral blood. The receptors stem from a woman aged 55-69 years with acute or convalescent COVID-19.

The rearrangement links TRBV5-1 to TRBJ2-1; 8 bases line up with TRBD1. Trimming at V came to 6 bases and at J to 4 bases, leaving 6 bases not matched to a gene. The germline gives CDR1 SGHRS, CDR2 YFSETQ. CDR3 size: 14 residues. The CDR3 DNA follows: TGCGCCAGCATCGGGACAGGCATATACAATGAGCAGTTCTTC. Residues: CASIGTGIYNEQFF.

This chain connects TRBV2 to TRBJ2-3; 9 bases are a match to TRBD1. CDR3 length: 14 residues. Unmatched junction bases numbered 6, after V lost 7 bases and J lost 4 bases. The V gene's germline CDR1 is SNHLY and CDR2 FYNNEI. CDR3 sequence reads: CASTFRDRADTQYF. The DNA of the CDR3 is TGTGCCAGCACCTTCAGGGACAGGGCAGATACGCAGTATTTT. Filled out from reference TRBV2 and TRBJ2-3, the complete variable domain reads EPEVTQTPSHQVTQMGQEVILRCVPISNHLYFYWYRQILGQKVEFLVSFYNNEISEKSEIFDDQFSVERPDGSNFTLKIRSTKLEDSAMYFCASTFRDRADTQYFGPGTRLTVL.

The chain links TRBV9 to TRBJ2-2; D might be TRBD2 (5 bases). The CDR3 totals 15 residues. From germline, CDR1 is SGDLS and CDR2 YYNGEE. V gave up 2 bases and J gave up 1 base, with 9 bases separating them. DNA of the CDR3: TGTGCCAGCAGCGTCTCGGACTTGAACACCGGGGAGCTGTTTTTT. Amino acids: CASSVSDLNTGELFF. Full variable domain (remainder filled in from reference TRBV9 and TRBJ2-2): DSGVTQTPKHLITATGQRVTLRCSPRSGDLSVYWYQQSLDQGLQFLIQYYNGEERAKGNILERFSAQQFPDLHSELNLSSLELGDSALYFCASSVSDLNTGELFFGEGSRLTVL.

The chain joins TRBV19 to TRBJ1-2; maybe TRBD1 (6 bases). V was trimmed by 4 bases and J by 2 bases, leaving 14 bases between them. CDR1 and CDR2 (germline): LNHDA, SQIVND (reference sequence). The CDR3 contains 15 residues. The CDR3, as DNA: TGTGCCAGTAGTAACAACAGGGCGGAGAACTATGGCTACACCTTC. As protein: CASSNNRAENYGYTF.

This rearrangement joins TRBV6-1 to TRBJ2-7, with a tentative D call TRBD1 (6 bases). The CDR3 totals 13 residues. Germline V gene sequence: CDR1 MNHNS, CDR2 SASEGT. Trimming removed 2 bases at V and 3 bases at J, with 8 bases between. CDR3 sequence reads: CASSETRGYEQYF. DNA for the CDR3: TGTGCCAGCAGTGAAACCAGGGGCTACGAGCAGTACTTC.

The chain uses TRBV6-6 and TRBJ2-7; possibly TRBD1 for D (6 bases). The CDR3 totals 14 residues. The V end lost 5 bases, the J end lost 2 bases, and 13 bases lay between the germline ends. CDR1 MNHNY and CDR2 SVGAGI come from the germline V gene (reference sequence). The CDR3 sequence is CASSGLDSTYEQYF. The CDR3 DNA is TGTGCCAGCAGTGGATTGGACAGCACCTACGAGCAGTACTTC.

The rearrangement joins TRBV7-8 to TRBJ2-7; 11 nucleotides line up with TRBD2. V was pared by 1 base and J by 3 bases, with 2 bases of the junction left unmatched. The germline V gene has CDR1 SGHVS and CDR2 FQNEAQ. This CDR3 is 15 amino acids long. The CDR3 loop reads CASSLGGTSGYEQYF. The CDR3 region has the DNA TGTGCCAGCAGCTTAGGTGGGACTAGCGGCTACGAGCAGTACTTC. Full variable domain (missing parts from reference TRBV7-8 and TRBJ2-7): GAGVSQSPRYKVAKRGQDVALRCDPISGHVSLFWYQQALGQGPEFLTYFQNEAQLDKSGLPSDRFFAERPEGSVSTLKIQRTQQEDSAVYLCASSLGGTSGYEQYFGPGTRLTVT.

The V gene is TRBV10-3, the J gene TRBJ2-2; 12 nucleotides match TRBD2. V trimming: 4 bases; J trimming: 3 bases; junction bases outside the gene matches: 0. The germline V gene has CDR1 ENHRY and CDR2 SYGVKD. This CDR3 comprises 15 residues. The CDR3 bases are TGTGCCATCAGTGGACTAGCGGGGGACACCGGGGAGCTGTTTTTT. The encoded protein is CAISGLAGDTGELFF.

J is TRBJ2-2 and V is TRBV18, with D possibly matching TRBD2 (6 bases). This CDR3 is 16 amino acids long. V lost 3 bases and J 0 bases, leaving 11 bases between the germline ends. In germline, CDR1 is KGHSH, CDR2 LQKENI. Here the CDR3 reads CASSPLGGSNTGELFF. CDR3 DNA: TGTGCCAGCTCACCTCTGGGGGGATCGAACACCGGGGAGCTGTTTTTT. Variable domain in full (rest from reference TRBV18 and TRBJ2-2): NAGVMQNPRHLVRRRGQEARLRCSPMKGHSHVYWYRQLPEEGLKFMVYLQKENIIDESGMPKERFSAEFPKEGPSILRIQQVVRGDSAAYFCASSPLGGSNTGELFFGEGSRLTVL.

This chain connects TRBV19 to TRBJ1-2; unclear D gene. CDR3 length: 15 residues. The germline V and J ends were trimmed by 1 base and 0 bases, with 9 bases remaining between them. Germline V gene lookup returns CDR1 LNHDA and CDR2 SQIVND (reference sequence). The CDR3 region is CASSIGAGPNYGYTF. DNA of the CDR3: TGTGCCAGTAGTATAGGTGCAGGTCCTAACTATGGCTACACCTTC.

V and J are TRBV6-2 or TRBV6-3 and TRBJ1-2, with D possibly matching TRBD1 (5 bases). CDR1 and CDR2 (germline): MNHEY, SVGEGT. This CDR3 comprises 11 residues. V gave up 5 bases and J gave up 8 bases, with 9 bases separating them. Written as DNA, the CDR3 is TGTGCCAGCAGTACGGGGGTAGGCTACACCTTC. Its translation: CASSTGVGYTF.

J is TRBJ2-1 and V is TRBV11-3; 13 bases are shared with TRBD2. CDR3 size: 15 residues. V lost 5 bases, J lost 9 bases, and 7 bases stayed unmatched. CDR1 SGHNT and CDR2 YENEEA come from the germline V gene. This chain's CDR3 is CASSTGTSGIAEQFF. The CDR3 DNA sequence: TGTGCCAGCAGCACAGGGACTAGCGGGATCGCTGAGCAGTTCTTC.

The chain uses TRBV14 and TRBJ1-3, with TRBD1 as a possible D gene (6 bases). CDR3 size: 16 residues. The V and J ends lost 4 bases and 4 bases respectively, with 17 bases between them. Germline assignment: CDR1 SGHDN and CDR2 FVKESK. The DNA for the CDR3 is TGTGCCAGCAGCCCCTTGACAGGAGGATACGGAAACACCATATATTTT. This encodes CASSPLTGGYGNTIYF.

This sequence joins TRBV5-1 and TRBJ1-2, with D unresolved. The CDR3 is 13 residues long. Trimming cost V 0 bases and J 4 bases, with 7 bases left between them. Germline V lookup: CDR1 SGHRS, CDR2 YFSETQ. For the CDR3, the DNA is TGCGCCAGCAGCTTGGGCGGGAGCTATGGCTACACCTTC. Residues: CASSLGGSYGYTF.